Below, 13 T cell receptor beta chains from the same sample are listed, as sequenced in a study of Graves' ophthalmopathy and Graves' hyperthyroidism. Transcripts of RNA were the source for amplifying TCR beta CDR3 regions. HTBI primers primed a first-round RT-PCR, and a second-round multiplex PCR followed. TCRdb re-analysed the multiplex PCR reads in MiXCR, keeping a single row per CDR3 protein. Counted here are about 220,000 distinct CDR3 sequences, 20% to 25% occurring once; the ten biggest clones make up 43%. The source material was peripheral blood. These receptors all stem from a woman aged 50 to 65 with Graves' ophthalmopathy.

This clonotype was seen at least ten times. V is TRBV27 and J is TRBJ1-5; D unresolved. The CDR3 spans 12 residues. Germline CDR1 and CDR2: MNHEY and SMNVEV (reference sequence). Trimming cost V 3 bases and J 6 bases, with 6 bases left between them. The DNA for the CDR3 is TGTGCCAGCAGTTTCTTGGGTCAGCCCCAGCATTTT. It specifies CASSFLGQPQHF.

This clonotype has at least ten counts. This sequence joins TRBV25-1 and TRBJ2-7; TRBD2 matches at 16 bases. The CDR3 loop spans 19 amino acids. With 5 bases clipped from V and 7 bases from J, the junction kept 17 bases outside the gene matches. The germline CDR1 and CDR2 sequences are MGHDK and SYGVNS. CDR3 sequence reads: CASSPTPGLAGGPRSEQYF. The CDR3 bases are TGTGCCAGCAGTCCAACCCCGGGACTAGCGGGAGGGCCTAGGTCGGAGCAGTACTTC.

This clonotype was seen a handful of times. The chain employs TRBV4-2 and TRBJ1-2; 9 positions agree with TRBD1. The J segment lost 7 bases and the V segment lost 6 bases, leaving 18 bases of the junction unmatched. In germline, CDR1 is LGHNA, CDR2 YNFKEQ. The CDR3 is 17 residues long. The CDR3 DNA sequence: TGTGCCAGCAGTAAAGGGACAGGGAAGTGGGGAGCTAGTGGCTACACCTTC. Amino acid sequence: CASSKGTGKWGASGYTF.

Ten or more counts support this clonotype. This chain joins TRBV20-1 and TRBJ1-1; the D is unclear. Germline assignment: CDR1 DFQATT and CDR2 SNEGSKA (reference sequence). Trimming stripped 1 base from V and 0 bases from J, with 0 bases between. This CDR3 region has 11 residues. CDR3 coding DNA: TGCAGTGCTAGAGTGAACACTGAAGCTTTCTTT. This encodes CSARVNTEAFF.

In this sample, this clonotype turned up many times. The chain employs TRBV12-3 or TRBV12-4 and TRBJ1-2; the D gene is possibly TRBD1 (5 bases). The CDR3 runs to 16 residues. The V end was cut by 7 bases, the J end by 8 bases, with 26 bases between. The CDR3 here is CASMGPGQNADWGYTF. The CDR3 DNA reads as TGTGCCAGCATGGGGCCGGGGCAGAATGCCGACTGGGGCTACACCTTC.

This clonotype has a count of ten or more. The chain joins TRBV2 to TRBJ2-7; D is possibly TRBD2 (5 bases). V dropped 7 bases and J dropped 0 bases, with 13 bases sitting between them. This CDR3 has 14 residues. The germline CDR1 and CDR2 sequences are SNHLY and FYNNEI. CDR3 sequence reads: CASKEDYSSYEQYF. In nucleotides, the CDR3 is TGTGCCAGCAAAGAAGACTACAGCTCCTACGAGCAGTACTTC.

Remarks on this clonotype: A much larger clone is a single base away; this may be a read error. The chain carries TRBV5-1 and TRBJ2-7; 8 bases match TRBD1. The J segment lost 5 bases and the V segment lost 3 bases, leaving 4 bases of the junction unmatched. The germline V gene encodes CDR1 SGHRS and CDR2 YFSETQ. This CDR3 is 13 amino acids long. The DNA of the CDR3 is TGCGCCAGCAGCTACACAGGGGGGAACGAGCAGTACTTC. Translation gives CASSYTGGNEQYF. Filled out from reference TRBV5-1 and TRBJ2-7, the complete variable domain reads KAGVTQTPRYLIKTRGQQVTLSCSPISGHRSVSWYQQTPGQGLQFLFEYFSETQRNKGNFPGRFSGRQFSNSRSEMNVSTLELGDSALYLCASSYTGGNEQYFGPGTRLTVT.

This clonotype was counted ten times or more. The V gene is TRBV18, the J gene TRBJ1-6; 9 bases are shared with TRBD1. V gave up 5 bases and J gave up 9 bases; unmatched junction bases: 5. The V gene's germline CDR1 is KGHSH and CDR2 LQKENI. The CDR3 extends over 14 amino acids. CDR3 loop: CASSLGQGVSPLHF. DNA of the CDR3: TGTGCCAGCTCATTGGGACAGGGAGTTTCACCCCTCCACTTT.

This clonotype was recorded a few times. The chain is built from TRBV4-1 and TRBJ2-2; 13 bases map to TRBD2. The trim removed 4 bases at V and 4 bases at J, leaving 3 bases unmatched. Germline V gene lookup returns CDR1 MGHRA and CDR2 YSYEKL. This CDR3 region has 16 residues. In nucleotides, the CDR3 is TGCGCCAGCAGCCGGACTAGCGGGAGTTCCACCGGGGAGCTGTTTTTT. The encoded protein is CASSRTSGSSTGELFF.

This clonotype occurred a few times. CDR3 sequence (DNA): TGTGCCAGCTCACCTGGGACCTCCGGCTACACCTTC. Its translation is CASSPGTSGYTF. The rearrangement joins TRBV18 to TRBJ1-2, with D maybe TRBD1 (5 bases). The CDR3 has 12 amino acids. The V end was cut by 3 bases, the J end by 8 bases, with 10 bases between. In germline, CDR1 is KGHSH, CDR2 LQKENI.

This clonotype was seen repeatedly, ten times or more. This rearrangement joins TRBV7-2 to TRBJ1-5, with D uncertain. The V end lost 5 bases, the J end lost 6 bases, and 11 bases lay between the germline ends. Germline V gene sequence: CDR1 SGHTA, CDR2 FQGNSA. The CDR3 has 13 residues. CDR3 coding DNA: TGTGCCAGCAGCATCGCGGGTCCTCAGCCCCAGCATTTT. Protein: CASSIAGPQPQHF.

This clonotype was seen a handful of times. Here the CDR3 DNA reads TGTGCCAGCAGCCAAGGGGTACGGGACGGGAAGGGTTATAGCAATCAGCCCCAGCATTTT. It translates to CASSQGVRDGKGYSNQPQHF. V is TRBV3-1 and J is TRBJ1-5; D perhaps matches TRBD1 (5 bases). The CDR3 runs to 20 residues. The germline gives CDR1 LGHDT, CDR2 YNNKEL (reference sequence). Trimming took off 1 base at V and 0 bases at J, with 22 bases between the two ends. Variable domain in full (rest from reference TRBV3-1 and TRBJ1-5): DTAVSQTPKYLVTQMGNDKSIKCEQNLGHDTMYWYKQDSKKFLKIMFSYNNKELIINETVPNRFSPKSPDKAHLNLHINSLELGDSAVYFCASSQGVRDGKGYSNQPQHFGDGTRLSIL.

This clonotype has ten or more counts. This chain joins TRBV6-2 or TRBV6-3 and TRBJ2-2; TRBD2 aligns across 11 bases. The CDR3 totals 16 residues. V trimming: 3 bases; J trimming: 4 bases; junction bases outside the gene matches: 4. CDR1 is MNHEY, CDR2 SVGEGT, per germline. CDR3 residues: CASSYRGLAATGELFF. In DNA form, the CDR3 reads TGTGCCAGCAGTTATAGGGGACTAGCGGCCACCGGGGAGCTGTTTTTT.